What follows is one T cell receptor (beta chain) and its context. Its antigen is not identified. This CDR3 contains 16 residues. V lost 2 bases to trimming and J lost 3 bases; unmatched junction nucleotides: 7. Germline V CDR1 and CDR2: SGHTA, FQGNSA. The sample originates from a study of beta chain features in type 1 diabetes. About the research overall: Sorted cells, approximately 110 million in number, were examined across all samples.

Isolated RNA was reverse transcribed in full, so expressed TCRB transcripts were sequenced. TCRdb keeps only in-frame clones here, not all; method: immunoSEQ multiplex PCR. Among tens of thousands of clones listed, less than 55% were seen once. General study points: Type 1 diabetes patients had TCRB CDR3s that were shorter (moderately but significantly so) in all four CD4+ subsets. VDJ junctions from patients with type 1 diabetes contained fewer insertions and more deletions.

The TCR was taken from a man under 40 with type 1 diabetes. Sequenced sample: Tregs from blood. This rearrangement joins TRBV7-2 to TRBJ2-7, with 10 nucleotides matching TRBD2. The CDR3 here is CASSLKTGTSVYEQYF. CDR3 DNA sequence: TGTGCCAGCAGCTTAAAAACCGGGACTAGCGTCTACGAGCAGTACTTC. The full variable domain, in which reference TRBV7-2 and TRBJ2-7 provide the parts outside the CDR3, is GAGVSQSPSNKVTEKGKDVELRCDPISGHTALYWYRQSLGQGLEFLIYFQGNSAPDKSGLPSDRFSAERTGGSVSTLTIQRTQQEDSAVYLCASSLKTGTSVYEQYFGPGTRLTVT.